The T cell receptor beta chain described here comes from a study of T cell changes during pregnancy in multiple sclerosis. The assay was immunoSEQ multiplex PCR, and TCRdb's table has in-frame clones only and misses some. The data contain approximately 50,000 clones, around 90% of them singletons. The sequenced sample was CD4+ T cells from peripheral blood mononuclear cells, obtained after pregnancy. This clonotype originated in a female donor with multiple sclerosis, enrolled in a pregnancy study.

The CDR3 DNA reads as TGCGCCAGCAGCGTCCGGGACAGGGACAATGAGCAGTTCTTC. This sequence encodes CASSVRDRDNEQFF. The chain has TRBV5-1 and TRBJ2-1, with TRBD1 matching 9 bases. V lost 4 bases to trimming and J lost 5 bases; unmatched junction nucleotides: 4. The CDR3 length is 14 residues. Germline assignment: CDR1 SGHRS and CDR2 YFSETQ. Full variable domain (remainder filled in from reference TRBV5-1 and TRBJ2-1): KAGVTQTPRYLIKTRGQQVTLSCSPISGHRSVSWYQQTPGQGLQFLFEYFSETQRNKGNFPGRFSGRQFSNSRSEMNVSTLELGDSALYLCASSVRDRDNEQFFGPGTRLTVL.